Presented here are 25 T cell receptor beta chains from one specimen sequenced in a study of cytomegalovirus exposure and HLA in healthy donors. 13 Jbeta primers and 60 Vbeta primers were used for the PCR. Clones were sequenced by immunoSEQ multiplex PCR, and TCRdb holds only the in-frame ones, with some missing. The sample has 200,000 to 250,000 clones; the top ten hold 0.95% to 1.3%. Sequenced material: PBMCs. These receptors all stem from a girl aged 2-10 years in good health and CMV-seropositive.

The J gene is TRBJ2-1, the V gene TRBV5-6; 12 bases agree with TRBD2. The CDR3 totals 17 residues. Germline-derived CDR1 and CDR2 are SGHDT and YYEEEE. V lost 3 bases to trimming and J lost 0 bases; unmatched junction nucleotides: 4. The CDR3, as DNA: TGTGCCAGCAGCTCCGGGACTAGCGGGCTCTCCTACAATGAGCAGTTCTTC. The encoded protein is CASSSGTSGLSYNEQFF.

V gene TRBV7-2 combines with J gene TRBJ2-3; the D gene is possibly TRBD2 (5 bases). This CDR3 is built from 15 residues. Trimming cost V 8 bases and J 0 bases, with 15 bases left between them. Germline V CDR1 and CDR2: SGHTA, FQGNSA. CDR3: CASSQGGFSTDTQYF. In nucleotides, the CDR3 is TGTGCCAGCTCTCAAGGAGGCTTTAGCACAGATACGCAGTATTTT.

The chain's CDR3 is CASRAGDTQYF. The CDR3 nucleotides are TGTGCCAGCAGAGCGGGGGATACGCAGTATTTT. The J gene is TRBJ2-3, the V gene TRBV2; 7 bases line up with TRBD2. This CDR3 is built from 11 residues. J gave up 6 bases and V 6 bases, and 0 bases lay outside the gene matches. Germline V gene data show CDR1 as SNHLY and CDR2 as FYNNEI.

The chain couples TRBV18 to TRBJ2-1; possibly TRBD2 for D (6 bases). The CDR3 runs 16 residues. The V end was cut by 0 bases, the J end by 4 bases, with 13 bases between. Germline CDR1 KGHSH, CDR2 LQKENI. CDR3 sequence: CASSPPPSGPYNEQFF. The CDR3 DNA follows: TGTGCCAGCTCACCACCCCCCAGCGGGCCTTACAATGAGCAGTTCTTC.

This chain joins TRBV10-1 and TRBJ2-5; D ambiguous. The V gene's germline CDR1 is WNHNN and CDR2 SYGVQD (reference sequence). The CDR3 is made up of 16 amino acids. V shed 3 bases and J shed 0 bases, with 14 bases lying between them. This CDR3 reads CASSDFRLIHQETQYF. CDR3 nucleotides: TGCGCCAGCAGTGACTTCAGGTTAATCCACCAAGAGACCCAGTACTTC.

The V and J genes are TRBV29-1 and TRBJ2-1; 11 bases are shared with TRBD1. The CDR3 is made up of 13 amino acids. After removal of 8 bases from V and 7 bases from J, the junction contained 7 bases not matched to a gene. The V gene's germline CDR1 is SQVTM and CDR2 ANQGSEA. The CDR3 DNA reads as TGCAGCTCCCGGACAGGGGGCAGGAATGAGCAGTTCTTC. Amino acid sequence: CSSRTGGRNEQFF.

The chain recombines TRBV6-4 with TRBJ2-1; TRBD2 agrees at 12 bases. Germline loops: CDR1 MRHNA, CDR2 SNTAGT. The V and J ends lost 3 bases and 6 bases, in that order; junction bases with no gene match: 9. This CDR3 has 17 residues. The CDR3 is CASSEFPGTSGPNEQFF. CDR3 nucleotides: TGTGCCAGCAGTGAATTCCCCGGGACTAGCGGGCCCAATGAGCAGTTCTTC.

This chain uses TRBV6-1 with TRBJ2-3, with 9 bases lining up with TRBD2. Germline-derived CDR1 and CDR2 are MNHNS and SASEGT. The CDR3 spans 16 residues. V shed 4 bases and J 1 base; nucleotides not matched to a gene: 6. The CDR3 sequence: CASSVSSGSGTDTQYF. The DNA of the CDR3 is TGTGCCAGCAGTGTTAGTAGCGGGAGCGGCACAGATACGCAGTATTTT.

The rearrangement links TRBV7-9 to TRBJ2-5, with 7 bases lining up with TRBD2. With the DNA end fitting TRBJ2-7 better, the J assignment may be wrong. The CDR3 is 15 amino acids. Per germline, CDR1 SEHNR and CDR2 FQNEAQ (reference sequence). For the CDR3, the DNA is TGTGCCAGCAGCTTAGCGCCAGCGGGGTTATACGAGCAGTACTTC. The encoded protein is CASSLAPAGLYEQYF.

V gene TRBV28 combines with J gene TRBJ1-3; 7 nucleotides align to TRBD1. Germline V CDR1 and CDR2: MDHEN, SYDVKM. The CDR3 totals 17 residues. After removal of 7 bases from V and 1 base from J, the junction contained 13 bases not matched to a gene. The CDR3 protein is CASTLGGSKISGNTIYF. DNA of the CDR3: TGTGCCAGCACCCTAGGGGGCTCGAAAATTTCTGGAAACACCATATATTTT.

The V gene is TRBV11-3, the J gene TRBJ2-2, with 10 bases fitting TRBD1. Trimming cost V 0 bases and J 7 bases; bases outside gene matches: 2. CDR1 SGHNT and CDR2 YENEEA come from the germline V gene. The CDR3 length is 15 residues. CDR3 nucleotide sequence: TGTGCCAGCAGCTTAGAAGGGACAGGGGTCGGGGAGCTGTTTTTT. This sequence encodes CASSLEGTGVGELFF.

The chain employs TRBV19 and TRBJ2-3, with D maybe TRBD1 (6 bases). Germline values: CDR1 LNHDA, CDR2 SQIVND (reference sequence). The CDR3 runs 16 residues. Trimming stripped 4 bases from V and 2 bases from J, with 16 bases between. The CDR3 DNA is TGTGCCAGTAGTAATTCAGGGGACCCTTACACAGATACGCAGTATTTT. Translating gives CASSNSGDPYTDTQYF.

The V call is TRBV10-2, the J call TRBJ2-7; 8 bases align to TRBD2. The CDR3 runs 15 residues. The germline CDR1 and CDR2 sequences are WSHSY and SAAADI. The ends lost 3 bases at V and 8 bases at J; junction bases unmatched: 12. CDR3 DNA: TGCGCCAGCAGTGAATTTGGGGTAGCGGGGTTTAAGCAGTACTTC. Protein sequence: CASSEFGVAGFKQYF.

The chain employs TRBV9 and TRBJ1-2; D gene ambiguous. Germline loops: CDR1 SGDLS, CDR2 YYNGEE. The CDR3 length is 15 residues. V was pared by 4 bases and J by 3 bases, with 16 bases between. The DNA for the CDR3 is TGTGCCAGCAGCCCCCTCCCCGGGTTGGACTATGGCTACACCTTC. Amino acid sequence: CASSPLPGLDYGYTF. Full variable domain (outside the CDR3, taken from reference TRBV9 and TRBJ1-2): DSGVTQTPKHLITATGQRVTLRCSPRSGDLSVYWYQQSLDQGLQFLIQYYNGEERAKGNILERFSAQQFPDLHSELNLSSLELGDSALYFCASSPLPGLDYGYTFGSGTRLTVV.

This chain links TRBV19 with TRBJ1-4; a possible D gene is TRBD1 (6 bases). Between the trimmed V and J ends, which lost 4 bases and 5 bases, there was a span of 11 bases. This CDR3 is 14 amino acids long. CDR1 is LNHDA, CDR2 SQIVND, per germline (reference sequence). The CDR3 is CASSRLGTNEKLFF. As DNA, the CDR3 is TGTGCCAGTAGTAGACTCGGGACAAATGAAAAACTGTTTTTT.

The CDR3 region is CASSRGQGLPYEQYF. CDR3 nucleotides: TGTGCCAGCAGCCGGGGACAGGGGCTCCCCTACGAGCAGTACTTC. The chain is built from TRBV5-6 and TRBJ2-7; TRBD1 matches at 10 bases. The V segment lost 4 bases and the J segment 2 bases; nucleotides outside the gene matches: 6. CDR3 length: 15 residues. In germline, CDR1 is SGHDT, CDR2 YYEEEE.

The J gene is TRBJ2-5, the V gene TRBV27; 7 nucleotides align to TRBD2. Germline CDR1 is MNHEY and CDR2 is SMNVEV (reference sequence). The CDR3 runs 14 residues. Trimming cost V 2 bases and J 4 bases; bases outside gene matches: 4. In DNA form, the CDR3 reads TGTGCCAGCAGTTTAGGCGGGGGTCTAGAGACCCAGTACTTC. Protein product: CASSLGGGLETQYF.

V is TRBV6-1 and J is TRBJ2-7, with D maybe TRBD1 (6 bases). V gave up 8 bases and J gave up 2 bases, with 16 bases separating them. The CDR3 length is 14 residues. CDR1 MNHNS and CDR2 SASEGT come from the germline V gene. CDR3 DNA sequence: TGTGCCAGCGGCCGGGACACCATAACCTACGAGCAGTACTTC. This gives the protein CASGRDTITYEQYF.

The rearrangement joins TRBV29-1 to TRBJ1-2; D is undetermined. The CDR3 consists of 12 residues. V lost 6 bases to trimming and J lost 4 bases, with 12 bases between them. CDR1 is SQVTM, CDR2 ANQGSEA, per germline. Here the CDR3 reads CSVQTAPYGYTF. CDR3 nucleotides: TGCAGCGTCCAGACTGCCCCCTATGGCTACACCTTC. Filled out from reference TRBV29-1 and TRBJ1-2, the complete variable domain reads SAVISQKPSRDICQRGTSLTIQCQVDSQVTMMFWYRQQPGQSLTLIATANQGSEATYESGFVIDKFPISRPNLTFSTLTVSNMSPEDSSIYLCSVQTAPYGYTFGSGTRLTVV.

CDR3 protein: CASGYPGTGSTDTQYF. The CDR3 DNA sequence: TGTGCTAGTGGTTATCCCGGGACAGGGAGCACAGATACGCAGTATTTT. The rearrangement links TRBV12-5 to TRBJ2-3; the match to TRBD1 covers 9 bases. The CDR3 spans 16 residues. V lost 4 bases to trimming and J lost 0 bases; unmatched junction nucleotides: 5. The germline CDR1 and CDR2 sequences are LGHNT and FRNRAP. Together with reference TRBV12-5 and TRBJ2-3, the CDR3 gives the full variable domain: DARVTQTPRHKVTEMGQEVTMRCQPILGHNTVFWYRQTMMQGLELLAYFRNRAPLDDSGMPKDRFSAEMPDATLATLKIQPSEPRDSAVYFCASGYPGTGSTDTQYFGPGTRLTVL.

V and J are TRBV27 and TRBJ2-5; no definite D call. The germline CDR1 and CDR2 sequences are MNHEY and SMNVEV (reference sequence). CDR3 length equals 15 residues. Trimming took off 6 bases at V and 5 bases at J, with 19 bases between the two ends. The CDR3 spells CASRKVRPAGETQYF. Written as DNA, the CDR3 is TGTGCCAGCAGAAAGGTGAGGCCCGCCGGGGAGACCCAGTACTTC.

This sequence joins TRBV11-3 and TRBJ1-1; possibly TRBD1 for D (5 bases). This CDR3 has 13 amino acids. Germline-derived CDR1 and CDR2 are SGHNT and YENEEA. The germline V and J ends were trimmed by 3 bases and 3 bases, with 8 bases remaining between them. The CDR3 reads CASSLGGDTEAFF. In DNA form, the CDR3 reads TGTGCCAGCAGCTTGGGGGGTGACACTGAAGCTTTCTTT.

The rearrangement joins TRBV15 to TRBJ2-7; a weak D match, TRBD1 (5 bases). The CDR3 totals 14 residues. Germline assignment: CDR1 LNHNV and CDR2 YYDKDF (reference sequence). Trimming cost V 3 bases and J 0 bases, with 9 bases left between them. The CDR3 DNA follows: TGTGCCACCAGCAGGGGGCGAAACTCCTACGAGCAGTACTTC. Translating it yields CATSRGRNSYEQYF.

This chain uses TRBV28 with TRBJ1-5; D call uncertain. Trimming took off 6 bases at V and 1 base at J, with 10 bases between the two ends. Germline V gene data show CDR1 as MDHEN and CDR2 as SYDVKM. The CDR3 length is 14 residues. The CDR3 here is CASRSGWSNQPQHF. CDR3 nucleotides: TGTGCCAGCAGATCGGGGTGGAGCAATCAGCCCCAGCATTTT.

The rearrangement joins TRBV7-9 to TRBJ1-2; D gene unclear. Germline CDR1 and CDR2: SEHNR and FQNEAQ (reference sequence). The CDR3 has 12 residues. V was clipped by 1 base and J by 8 bases, with 8 bases between them. The CDR3 region is CASSLEARGYTF. In DNA, the CDR3 is TGTGCCAGCAGCTTAGAAGCGAGGGGCTACACCTTC.